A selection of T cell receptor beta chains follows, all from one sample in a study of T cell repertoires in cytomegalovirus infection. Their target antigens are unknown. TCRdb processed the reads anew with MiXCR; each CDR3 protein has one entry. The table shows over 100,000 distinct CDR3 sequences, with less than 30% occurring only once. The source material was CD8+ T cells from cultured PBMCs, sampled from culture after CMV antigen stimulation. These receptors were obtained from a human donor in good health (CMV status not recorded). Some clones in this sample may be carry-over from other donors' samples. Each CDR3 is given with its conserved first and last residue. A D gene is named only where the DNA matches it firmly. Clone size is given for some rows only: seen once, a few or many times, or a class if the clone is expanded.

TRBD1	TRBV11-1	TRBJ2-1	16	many	CASSFPTGFSINEQFF	TGTGCCAGCAGCTTCCCGACAGGGTTTTCGATTAATGAGCAGTTCTTC
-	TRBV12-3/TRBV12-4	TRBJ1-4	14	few	CASSRGLTNEKLFF	TGTGCCAGCAGCCGGGGGCTCACTAATGAAAAACTGTTTTTT
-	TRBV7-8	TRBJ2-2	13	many	CASSQGPFGELFF	TGTGCCAGCAGCCAAGGGCCTTTCGGGGAGCTGTTTTTT
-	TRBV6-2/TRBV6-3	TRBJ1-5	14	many	CASSYGRSNQPQHF	TGTGCCAGCAGTTACGGGCGGAGCAATCAGCCCCAGCATTTT
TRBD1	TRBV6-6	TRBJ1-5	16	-	CASSDPTGASNQPQHF	TGTGCCAGCAGTGACCCGACAGGGGCCAGCAATCAGCCCCAGCATTTT
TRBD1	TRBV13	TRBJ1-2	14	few	CASSSGTGGYGYTF	TGTGCCAGCAGCTCCGGGACAGGGGGCTATGGCTACACCTTC
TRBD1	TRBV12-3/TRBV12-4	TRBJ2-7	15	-	CTSSLGQGVFYEQYF	TGTACCAGCAGTCTGGGACAGGGGGTGTTCTACGAGCAGTACTTC
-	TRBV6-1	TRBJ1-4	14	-	CASSSDRSREKLFF	TGTGCCAGCAGCTCCGACAGGAGTCGGGAAAAACTGTTTTTT
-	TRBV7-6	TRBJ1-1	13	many	CASSPGVGTEAFF	TGTGCCAGCAGCCCTGGGGTGGGCACTGAAGCTTTCTTT
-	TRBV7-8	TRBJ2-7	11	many	CASSPSYEQYF	TGTGCCAGCAGCCCTTCCTACGAGCAGTACTTC
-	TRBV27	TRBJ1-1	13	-	CASSLWANTEAFF	TGTGCCAGCAGTTTATGGGCGAACACTGAAGCTTTCTTT
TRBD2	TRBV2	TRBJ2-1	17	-	CASSEVPLAVLGDEQFF	TGTGCCAGCAGTGAAGTTCCGCTAGCGGTACTAGGGGATGAGCAGTTCTTC
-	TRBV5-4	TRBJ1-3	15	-	CASSLDPGAGNTIYF	TGTGCCAGCAGCTTGGATCCAGGGGCTGGAAACACCATATATTTT
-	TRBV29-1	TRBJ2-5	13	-	CSVEVQELETQYF	TGCAGCGTTGAAGTCCAGGAACTAGAGACCCAGTACTTC
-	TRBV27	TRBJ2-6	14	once	CASSFSGGGNVLTF	TGTGCCAGCAGTTTTTCCGGGGGAGGCAACGTCCTGACTTTC
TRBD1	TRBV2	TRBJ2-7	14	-	CASSEAQGANEQYF	TGTGCCAGCAGTGAAGCGCAGGGGGCGAACGAGCAGTACTTC
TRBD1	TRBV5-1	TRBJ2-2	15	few	CASSLGQVRTGELFF	TGCGCCAGCAGCTTAGGACAGGTTCGCACCGGGGAGCTGTTTTTT
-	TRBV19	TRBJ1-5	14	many	CASSPDYSNQPQHF	TGTGCCAGTAGTCCCGATTATAGCAATCAGCCCCAGCATTTT
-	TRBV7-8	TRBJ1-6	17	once	CASSPTLPREDNSTLHF	TGTGCCAGCAGCCCTACTCTTCCCAGGGAAGACAATTCAACCCTCCACTTT
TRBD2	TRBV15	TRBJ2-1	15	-	CATSRSLAEINEQFF	TGTGCCACCAGCAGATCACTAGCGGAGATTAATGAGCAGTTCTTC
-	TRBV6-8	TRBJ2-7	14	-	CASSYCDRSYEQYF	TGTGCCAGCAGTTACTGTGACAGGTCCTACGAGCAGTACTTC
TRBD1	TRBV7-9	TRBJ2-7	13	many	CASSRDSAYEQYF	TGTGCCAGCAGCCGGGACAGCGCCTACGAGCAGTACTTC
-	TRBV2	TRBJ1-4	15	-	CASSAIPASNEKLFF	TGTGCCAGCAGTGCCATCCCGGCCTCTAATGAAAAACTGTTTTTT
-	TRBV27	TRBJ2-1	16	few	CASSLSKGSSYNEQFF	TGTGCCAGCAGTTTATCGAAGGGGAGCTCCTACAATGAGCAGTTCTTC
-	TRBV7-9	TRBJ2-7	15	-	CASSSPGTYPYEQYF	TGTGCCAGCAGCTCTCCCGGGACTTATCCCTACGAGCAGTACTTC
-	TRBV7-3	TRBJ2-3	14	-	CASSPQGGTDTQYF	TGTGCCAGCAGCCCCCAGGGGGGGACAGATACGCAGTATTTT
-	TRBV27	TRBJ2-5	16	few	CASSRDNPLTQETQYF	TGTGCCAGCAGCCGGGACAATCCACTAACCCAAGAGACCCAGTACTTC
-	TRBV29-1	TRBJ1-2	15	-	CSVPQGWGSNYGYTF	TGCAGCGTCCCCCAGGGGTGGGGGTCGAACTATGGCTACACCTTC
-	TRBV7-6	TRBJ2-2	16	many	CASSLEGGQITGELFF	TGTGCCAGCAGCTTAGAGGGGGGCCAGATCACCGGGGAGCTGTTTTTT
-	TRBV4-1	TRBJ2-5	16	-	CASSQDWTERGETRYF	TGCGCCAGCAGCCAAGACTGGACGGAAAGGGGGGAGACCCGGTACTTC
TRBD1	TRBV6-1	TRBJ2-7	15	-	CASSETGQGVHEQYF	TGTGCCAGCAGTGAAACGGGACAGGGCGTCCACGAGCAGTACTTC
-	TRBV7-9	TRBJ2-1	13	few	CASSLVPDNEQFF	TGTGCCAGCAGCTTAGTTCCGGACAATGAGCAGTTCTTC